This passage covers 13 T cell receptor beta chains from one sample sequenced in a study of beta chain features in type 1 diabetes. Expressed TCRB transcripts were sequenced, since all the RNA that had been isolated was reverse transcribed. Only in-frame clones appear in the TCRdb table, and some are missing; sequencing was by immunoSEQ multiplex PCR. The sample lists fewer than 650,000 clones; 15% to 19% were seen once. The sequenced material came from naive CD4+ T cells from blood. The receptors were gathered from a young man in good health.

This clone was counted a few times. The chain combines TRBV7-9 with TRBJ1-1; 9 positions match TRBD1. Looked up from germline, CDR1 is SEHNR and CDR2 is FQNEAQ (reference sequence). The CDR3 has 15 residues. Trimming at V came to 7 bases and at J to 1 base, leaving 7 bases not matched to a gene. The CDR3 DNA reads TGTGCCAGCACCCCCGGACAGGGGACGAACACTGAAGCTTTCTTT. Its translation: CASTPGQGTNTEAFF.

The rearrangement links TRBV29-1 to TRBJ2-7; possibly TRBD1 for D (5 bases). The germline CDR1 and CDR2 sequences are SQVTM and ANQGSEA. This CDR3 is 14 amino acids long. Between the trimmed V and J ends, which lost 1 base and 6 bases, there was a span of 16 bases. As DNA, the CDR3 is TGCAGCGTTGAAGTACTGAAGGGGTCGAGCGAGCAGTACTTC. Protein: CSVEVLKGSSEQYF.

The chain has TRBV7-9 and TRBJ1-4; the match to TRBD1 covers 7 bases. CDR3 length: 14 residues. With V trimmed by 8 bases and J by 6 bases, 9 bases remained unmatched. Germline loops: CDR1 SEHNR, CDR2 FQNEAQ (reference sequence). CDR3 amino acids: CASDQGGPDEKLFF. The CDR3 region has the DNA TGTGCCAGCGACCAGGGGGGGCCGGATGAAAAACTGTTTTTT.

Turning to this clone: This may be a read error, as it is one base from a much larger clone. The chain uses TRBV11-3 and TRBJ2-7, with 9 bases identical to TRBD1. The V gene's germline CDR1 is SGHNT and CDR2 YENEEA. The J segment lost 2 bases and the V segment lost 5 bases, leaving 4 bases of the junction unmatched. This CDR3 has 14 amino acids. CDR3 sequence reads: CASSPRQGAYEQYF. The CDR3 coding sequence is TGTGCCAGCAGCCCCCGACAGGGGGCCTACGAGCAGTACTTC.

In its sample, this clone was seen a few times. The chain joins TRBV25-1 to TRBJ1-4; TRBD1 matches at 8 bases. The germline CDR1 and CDR2 sequences are MGHDK and SYGVNS. CDR3 length equals 15 residues. Trimming cost V 2 bases and J 8 bases; bases outside gene matches: 7. This chain's CDR3 is CASSEIGTGLEKLFF. In nucleotides, the CDR3 is TGTGCCAGCAGTGAAATAGGGACAGGCCTCGAAAAACTGTTTTTT.

Only a few counts were recorded for this clone. The CDR3 sequence: CASSAPGQGNQPQHF. The CDR3 DNA reads as TGTGCCAGCAGCGCCCCGGGACAGGGAAATCAGCCCCAGCATTTT. V is TRBV9 and J is TRBJ1-5, with 9 bases that match TRBD1. The CDR3 length is 15 residues. Germline loops: CDR1 SGDLS, CDR2 YYNGEE. Losses at the gene ends were 3 bases for V and 4 bases for J; bases not matched to a gene: 5.

The chain recombines TRBV28 with TRBJ2-7; D possibly matches TRBD1 or TRBD2 (5 bases each). Trimming stripped 6 bases from V and 11 bases from J, with 17 bases between. There are 12 residues in the CDR3. CDR1 is MDHEN and CDR2 is SYDVKM in the germline V gene. The CDR3 nucleotides read TGTGCCAGCAGGGGGGTCTTAGGGGATAAGTACTTC. Residues: CASRGVLGDKYF.

The V gene is TRBV19, the J gene TRBJ2-7, with a weak D call TRBD1 (5 bases). V dropped 6 bases and J dropped 3 bases, with 18 bases sitting between them. CDR1 LNHDA and CDR2 SQIVND come from the germline V gene (reference sequence). The CDR3 extends over 15 amino acids. CDR3 nucleotides: TGTGCCAGTAGGAACCAGGGATATAACAGCTACGAGCAGTACTTC. Translating gives CASRNQGYNSYEQYF.

J is TRBJ2-3 and V is TRBV9; the D gene could be TRBD1 or TRBD2 (5 bases each). CDR1 and CDR2 (germline): SGDLS, YYNGEE. V dropped 0 bases and J dropped 2 bases, with 16 bases sitting between them. The CDR3 totals 17 residues. The chain's CDR3 is CASSVDPARGTTDTQYF. The CDR3 DNA reads TGTGCCAGCAGCGTAGACCCGGCGAGAGGGACCACAGATACGCAGTATTTT.

This clone was observed a handful of times. The chain links TRBV2 to TRBJ1-5, with D hard to call. V was trimmed by 4 bases and J by 7 bases, leaving 11 bases between them. CDR1 is SNHLY, CDR2 FYNNEI, per germline. CDR3 length equals 13 residues. The CDR3 spells CASSGSRSQPQHF. The CDR3 bases are TGTGCCAGCAGTGGGTCCCGATCCCAGCCCCAGCATTTT.

This chain connects TRBV28 to TRBJ2-5; 8 bases are shared with TRBD1. V lost 6 bases, J lost 6 bases, and 15 bases stayed unmatched. CDR1 and CDR2 (germline): MDHEN, SYDVKM. This CDR3 is 16 amino acids long. CDR3 region: CASSLEPQGAEKTQYF. CDR3 sequence (DNA): TGTGCCAGCAGCCTAGAACCCCAGGGGGCAGAGAAGACCCAGTACTTC.

The genes are TRBV12-2 and TRBJ2-5; the table's D call of TRBD2 was not tested on the DNA. TRBV12-2 is annotated as a pseudogene. This CDR3 contains 14 residues. CDR3: CASRLGDFQETQYF. CDR3 in DNA: TGTGCAAGTCGCTTGGGGGACTTTCAAGAGACCCAGTACTTC.

This clone was detected only a few times. This chain uses TRBV7-2 with TRBJ2-7; D unclear. This CDR3 is built from 12 residues. CDR1 is SGHTA, CDR2 FQGNSA, per germline. V shed 5 bases and J shed 6 bases, with 11 bases lying between them. DNA for the CDR3: TGTGCCAGCAGCCTCCACCCGATCGAGCAGTACTTC. Translation gives CASSLHPIEQYF. The complete variable domain, with remaining parts taken from reference TRBV7-2 and TRBJ2-7, reads GAGVSQSPSNKVTEKGKDVELRCDPISGHTALYWYRQSLGQGLEFLIYFQGNSAPDKSGLPSDRFSAERTGGSVSTLTIQRTQQEDSAVYLCASSLHPIEQYFGPGTRLTVT.